The clone carrying this T cell receptor (beta chain) was detected ten times or more. As yet, its antigen is unknown. A second PCR, run for about 6 to 12 cycles, used a sample-barcoded 5' primer plus a J-beta primer mix. A tag from a template-switch adaptor with 12 random nucleotides marked each cDNA molecule. Every sample returned 2.5 million or more CDR3-containing paired-end reads. A single record per CDR3 protein comes from TCRdb applying MiXCR to the 5' RACE reads. Of fewer than 900,000 distinct CDR3 sequences detected, roughly 34% appear once; the ten largest clones hold over 10%. This sample is drawn from a study of blood T cells in healthy people across ages. General study points: Age advanced and TCR beta diversity per million T cells fell, roughly linearly.

Trimming took 1 base from V and 1 from J, leaving 8 bases between them. CDR3 length equals 15 residues. CDR1 is SQVTM and CDR2 is ANQGSEA in the germline V gene. Every donor provided roughly 10 milliliters of peripheral blood. Sequenced: blood. The V call is TRBV29-1, the J call TRBJ2-6; D call uncertain. The TCR was taken from a man between 18 and 29 years old in good health. This CDR3 is CSVEVGGSGANVLTF. The CDR3 DNA follows: TGCAGCGTTGAAGTTGGTGGTTCTGGGGCCAACGTCCTGACTTTC.